This TCR beta chain emerged from a study of patients and donors after allogeneic stem cell transplantation. TCRdb passed the RT-PCR reads through MiXCR, listing each CDR3 protein once. The data show 190,000 or so distinct CDR3 sequences, with roughly 38% seen just once and around 10% held by the top ten. The length of the CDR3 is 13 residues. CDR1 and CDR2 from the germline V gene are SGHTA and FQGTGA. Unmatched junction bases numbered 3, after V lost 7 bases and J lost 1 base. This receptor was obtained from a human donor who was either an allogeneic HSCT recipient or a stem cell or donor lymphocyte infusion donor (not recorded which). It is not recorded whose cells these are; they may come from a transplant donor. Sequencing input: blood, either unsorted or a sorted T cell fraction (not recorded which). The J gene is TRBJ1-1, the V gene TRBV7-3; 7 bases align to TRBD1. CDR3: CASKGQTNTEAFF. The CDR3 nucleotides are TGTGCCAGCAAGGGACAGACGAACACTGAAGCTTTCTTT.